The 27 T cell receptor beta chains presented below share a single source sample, sequenced in a study of blood T cell repertoires in COVID-19 (dated by TCRdb to the early 2020s). Libraries were constructed by the immunoSEQ multiplex PCR assay. The immuneACCESS repertoire file appears here via TCRdb, limited to in-frame rearrangements. These files lack a portion of the clones; in checked studies, under half of the deficit traces to unresolved V genes, and the cause of the others is not known. For this sample the table gives about 290,000 clones, of which around 90% were detected only once. The ten top clones hold 1.5% to 2% of the sample. Sequencing input: PBMCs or T cells enriched from blood (not recorded which). The receptors here all came from a woman in her thirties or forties who had recovered from COVID-19.

The chain couples TRBV6-5 to TRBJ2-2, with 9 bases identical to TRBD1. CDR1 MNHEY and CDR2 SVGAGI come from the germline V gene. The J segment lost 0 bases and the V segment lost 6 bases, leaving 2 bases of the junction unmatched. This CDR3 comprises 15 residues. CDR3 nucleotide sequence: TGTGCCAGCAGGTGGACAGGGGCGAACACCGGGGAGCTGTTTTTT. Its translation: CASRWTGANTGELFF.

This chain joins TRBV27 and TRBJ1-2; TRBD1 matches at 7 bases. V shed 3 bases, J shed 8 bases, and the junction held 9 bases outside the gene matches. Germline V CDR1 and CDR2: MNHEY, SMNVEV (reference sequence). The CDR3 sequence is 14 residues long. CDR3 loop: CASSLVGGRLGYTF. CDR3 nucleotides: TGTGCCAGCAGTTTGGTAGGGGGCCGACTCGGCTACACCTTC.

The chain has TRBV9 and TRBJ1-6; the D gene is possibly TRBD1 (5 bases). CDR1 and CDR2 (germline): SGDLS, YYNGEE. The V and J ends lost 3 bases and 1 base respectively, with 8 bases between them. The length of the CDR3 is 15 residues. CDR3 sequence: CASSAGGSYNSPLHF. Written as DNA, the CDR3 is TGTGCCAGCAGCGCCGGGGGTTCCTATAATTCACCCCTCCACTTT.

The chain is built from TRBV19 and TRBJ1-5; D is ambiguous. The CDR3 contains 15 residues. Per germline, CDR1 LNHDA and CDR2 SQIVND (reference sequence). Between the trimmed V and J ends, which lost 5 bases and 2 bases, there was a span of 13 bases. The CDR3 region has the DNA TGTGCCAGTAGTTCCGGGTCCGTCGGCAATCAGCCCCAGCATTTT. This encodes CASSSGSVGNQPQHF. Complete variable domain (other parts from reference TRBV19 and TRBJ1-5): DGGITQSPKYLFRKEGQNVTLSCEQNLNHDAMYWYRQDPGQGLRLIYYSQIVNDFQKGDIAEGYSVSREKKESFPLTVTSAQKNPTAFYLCASSSGSVGNQPQHFGDGTRLSIL.

This clone appeared a few times. The chain recombines TRBV5-1 with TRBJ1-2; no definite D call. Germline V gives CDR1 SGHRS, CDR2 YFSETQ. Trimming pared 0 bases from V and 2 bases from J, leaving 5 bases between. The CDR3 has 13 residues. The CDR3 sequence is CASSLEQNYGYTF. CDR3 bases: TGCGCCAGCAGCTTGGAACAGAACTATGGCTACACCTTC.

The chain links TRBV2 to TRBJ1-2; no definite D call. Germline CDR1 reads SNHLY; CDR2 reads FYNNEI. Trimming removed 8 bases from V and 6 bases from J, with 13 bases in between. The CDR3 is 12 amino acids. The CDR3 region has the DNA TGTGCCAGCCTCCTCCCGAGGGATGGCTACACCTTC. It specifies CASLLPRDGYTF.

The J gene is TRBJ1-2, the V gene TRBV5-1; D is possibly TRBD1 (6 bases). V lost 4 bases, J lost 5 bases, and 15 bases lay in between. CDR3 length equals 14 residues. Germline lookup yields CDR1 SGHRS and CDR2 YFSETQ. The CDR3 loop is CASSDPRGGYGYTF. As DNA, the CDR3 is TGCGCCAGCAGCGACCCTAGGGGGGGGTATGGCTACACCTTC.

The chain couples TRBV4-2 to TRBJ1-1; D may be TRBD1 (5 bases). CDR3 length: 16 residues. Trimming left V 0 bases short and J 1 base short, with 12 bases between. Germline V gene data show CDR1 as LGHNA and CDR2 as YNFKEQ. The CDR3 region is CASSQDGRQTNTEAFF. The DNA for the CDR3 is TGTGCCAGCAGCCAAGATGGGCGACAGACGAACACTGAAGCTTTCTTT.

This clone was detected only once. The chain recombines TRBV7-2 with TRBJ2-4; D possibly corresponds to TRBD2 (6 bases). V was pared by 3 bases and J by 8 bases, with 17 bases between. Germline V gene data show CDR1 as SGHTA and CDR2 as FQGNSA. The CDR3 extends over 15 amino acids. CDR3 amino acids: CASSFSWAGKHIQYF. Here the CDR3 DNA reads TGTGCCAGCAGCTTCAGTTGGGCGGGAAAGCACATTCAGTACTTC.

This clone was counted once. This sequence joins TRBV15 and TRBJ1-5; D remains ambiguous. The CDR3 runs 13 residues. Germline-derived CDR1 and CDR2 are LNHNV and YYDKDF (reference sequence). The V gene lost 10 bases and the J gene lost 9 bases, with 19 bases spanning the gap. The CDR3 DNA reads TGTGCCAGGGCAGGCCGCTATCTCAGGCCCCAGCATTTT. Translation: CARAGRYLRPQHF.

V gene TRBV7-2 combines with J gene TRBJ2-7; no firm D call. This CDR3 is built from 13 residues. CDR1 is SGHTA and CDR2 is FQGNSA in the germline V gene. With 1 base removed from V and 7 bases from J, the gap between germline ends came to 11 bases. Here the CDR3 reads CASSLEPRWEQYF. CDR3 bases: TGTGCCAGCAGCTTAGAACCCAGGTGGGAGCAGTACTTC.

This clone has more than one count but fewer than ten. The V and J genes are TRBV9 and TRBJ1-2; 9 bases are a match to TRBD1. V gave up 4 bases and J gave up 8 bases; unmatched junction bases: 12. In germline, CDR1 is SGDLS, CDR2 YYNGEE. This CDR3 comprises 15 residues. The CDR3 here is CASSPRDRVGYGYTF. As DNA, the CDR3 is TGTGCCAGCAGCCCGAGGGACAGGGTGGGTTACGGCTACACCTTC. The full variable domain, completed using reference TRBV9 and TRBJ1-2, is DSGVTQTPKHLITATGQRVTLRCSPRSGDLSVYWYQQSLDQGLQFLIQYYNGEERAKGNILERFSAQQFPDLHSELNLSSLELGDSALYFCASSPRDRVGYGYTFGSGTRLTVV.

V is TRBV27 and J is TRBJ2-7, with 9 bases fitting TRBD2. CDR3 length: 14 residues. The V segment lost 7 bases and the J segment 4 bases; nucleotides outside the gene matches: 8. Germline-derived CDR1 and CDR2 are MNHEY and SMNVEV (reference sequence). CDR3 sequence (DNA): TGTGCCAGCAAACTATCTAGCGGGACGTACGAGCAGTACTTC. It codes for CASKLSSGTYEQYF.

CDR3 protein: CAWSRQGAPDTF. The CDR3 region has the DNA TGTGCCTGGAGTAGACAGGGGGCGCCTGACACCTTC. The chain carries TRBV30 and TRBJ1-2; TRBD1 agrees at 10 bases. Germline V gene sequence: CDR1 GTSNPN, CDR2 SVGIG (reference sequence). After removal of 2 bases from V and 12 bases from J, the junction contained 6 bases not matched to a gene. The CDR3 extends over 12 amino acids.

This chain joins TRBV5-4 and TRBJ2-1; 7 nucleotides align to TRBD1. Trimming removed 4 bases from V and 0 bases from J; junction bases left unmatched: 4. CDR1 is SGHNT, CDR2 YYREEE, per germline (reference sequence). CDR3 length: 15 residues. DNA of the CDR3: TGTGCCAGCAGCGAGGGGACAGTCTCCTACAATGAGCAGTTCTTC. Translating gives CASSEGTVSYNEQFF.

This clone was seen only once. CDR3 amino acids: CASSDGGSKNIQYF. The CDR3 region has the DNA TGCGCCAGCAGCGACGGGGGGAGCAAAAACATTCAGTACTTC. The chain employs TRBV5-1 and TRBJ2-4; 7 bases are a match to TRBD2. The CDR3 loop spans 14 amino acids. V lost 4 bases, J lost 3 bases, and 4 bases stayed unmatched. From germline, CDR1 is SGHRS and CDR2 YFSETQ. Based on the CDR3 plus reference TRBV5-1 and TRBJ2-4, the full variable domain is KAGVTQTPRYLIKTRGQQVTLSCSPISGHRSVSWYQQTPGQGLQFLFEYFSETQRNKGNFPGRFSGRQFSNSRSEMNVSTLELGDSALYLCASSDGGSKNIQYFGAGTRLSVL.

The gene calls are TRBV20-1 and TRBJ1-1, with a possible D match to TRBD1 (5 bases). The length of the CDR3 is 10 residues. V lost 3 bases and J 8 bases, leaving 7 bases between the germline ends. Germline CDR1 and CDR2: DFQATT and SNEGSKA (reference sequence). The CDR3 nucleotides read TGCAGTGCTAGTAAGGGGGAAGCTTTCTTT. This encodes CSASKGEAFF.

V is TRBV30 and J is TRBJ1-5; D uncertain. The CDR3 extends over 15 amino acids. CDR1 and CDR2 (germline): GTSNPN, SVGIG (reference sequence). Trimming took off 5 bases at V and 0 bases at J, with 14 bases between the two ends. CDR3 amino acids: CAWAGYSTSNQPQHF. Here the CDR3 DNA reads TGTGCCTGGGCGGGGTACAGCACTAGCAATCAGCCCCAGCATTTT.

This chain uses TRBV6-1 with TRBJ2-7, with D maybe TRBD2 (6 bases). The CDR3 runs 16 residues. Per the germline V gene, CDR1 is MNHNS and CDR2 is SASEGT. V was pared by 4 bases and J by 0 bases, with 16 bases between. CDR3 protein: CASSGSGPRSSYEQYF. CDR3 DNA sequence: TGTGCCAGCAGTGGGAGCGGGCCCAGGAGCTCCTACGAGCAGTACTTC.

This chain links TRBV9 with TRBJ1-2; 7 bases line up with TRBD1. V lost 3 bases and J lost 4; bases outside the gene matches: 12. The CDR3 covers 16 residues. Germline V gene data show CDR1 as SGDLS and CDR2 as YYNGEE. The CDR3 loop reads CASSADAGGQVYGYTF. For the CDR3, the DNA is TGTGCCAGCAGCGCTGACGCAGGGGGGCAAGTCTATGGCTACACCTTC. Supplemented by reference TRBV9 and TRBJ1-2, the full variable domain reads DSGVTQTPKHLITATGQRVTLRCSPRSGDLSVYWYQQSLDQGLQFLIQYYNGEERAKGNILERFSAQQFPDLHSELNLSSLELGDSALYFCASSADAGGQVYGYTFGSGTRLTVV.

This chain uses TRBV2 with TRBJ1-4; 9 bases are shared with TRBD1. Germline-derived CDR1 and CDR2 are SNHLY and FYNNEI. Losses at the gene ends were 4 bases for V and 0 bases for J; bases not matched to a gene: 3. This CDR3 comprises 16 residues. The CDR3 is CASSAGTGTTNEKLFF. The CDR3 DNA reads as TGTGCCAGCAGTGCCGGGACAGGGACAACTAATGAAAAACTGTTTTTT.

This chain uses TRBV18 with TRBJ1-2, with D possibly being TRBD1 (5 bases). The germline V and J ends were trimmed by 1 base and 8 bases, with 14 bases remaining between them. There are 14 residues in the CDR3. Germline V lookup: CDR1 KGHSH, CDR2 LQKENI. CDR3 protein: CASSPRSIQEGYTF. CDR3 DNA: TGTGCCAGCTCACCACGGTCGATACAGGAAGGCTACACCTTC.

The chain carries TRBV19 and TRBJ1-5; no clear D gene. Trimming left V 7 bases short and J 4 bases short, with 14 bases between. The CDR3 has 14 amino acids. CDR1 LNHDA and CDR2 SQIVND come from the germline V gene (reference sequence). CDR3 loop: CASTEVGGNQPQHF. The DNA for the CDR3 is TGTGCCAGTACGGAGGTGGGTGGAAATCAGCCCCAGCATTTT.

This clone was detected once. The rearrangement joins TRBV5-1 to TRBJ2-7, with 8 bases fitting TRBD1. CDR3 size: 14 residues. Trimming took 4 bases from V and 2 from J; bases not matched to a gene: 5. Germline assignment: CDR1 SGHRS and CDR2 YFSETQ. The CDR3 protein is CASSQDRAAYEQYF. The CDR3 region has the DNA TGCGCCAGCAGCCAGGACAGGGCCGCCTACGAGCAGTACTTC.

This clone has more than one count but fewer than ten. The genes are TRBV18 and TRBJ1-6; 9 bases match TRBD1. The CDR3 covers 15 residues. V shed 6 bases, J shed 6 bases, and the junction held 6 bases outside the gene matches. Germline CDR1 KGHSH, CDR2 LQKENI. In DNA form, the CDR3 reads TGTGCCAGCTCTCAGACAGGGGGTAGTAATTCACCCCTCCACTTT. This codes for CASSQTGGSNSPLHF.

Notes on this clone: One end of the junction varies from germline; a read error may be responsible. The rearrangement links TRBV6-2 or TRBV6-3 to TRBJ2-3, with 9 bases identical to TRBD2. This CDR3 region has 15 residues. Germline V gives CDR1 MNHEY, CDR2 SVGEGT. The CDR3 loop reads CASSSAGGLTNTQYF. DNA of the CDR3: TGTGCCAGCAGTTCGGCGGGGGGGCTCACAAATACGCAGTATTTT.

This clone was observed a handful of times. The V call is TRBV5-1, the J call TRBJ1-4; maybe TRBD1 (6 bases). Germline V CDR1 and CDR2: SGHRS, YFSETQ. V lost 2 bases and J lost 8, with 13 bases in between. The CDR3 consists of 14 residues. The chain's CDR3 is CASSLQGSGEKLFF. The CDR3 coding sequence is TGCGCCAGCAGCTTACAGGGAAGTGGAGAAAAACTGTTTTTT.